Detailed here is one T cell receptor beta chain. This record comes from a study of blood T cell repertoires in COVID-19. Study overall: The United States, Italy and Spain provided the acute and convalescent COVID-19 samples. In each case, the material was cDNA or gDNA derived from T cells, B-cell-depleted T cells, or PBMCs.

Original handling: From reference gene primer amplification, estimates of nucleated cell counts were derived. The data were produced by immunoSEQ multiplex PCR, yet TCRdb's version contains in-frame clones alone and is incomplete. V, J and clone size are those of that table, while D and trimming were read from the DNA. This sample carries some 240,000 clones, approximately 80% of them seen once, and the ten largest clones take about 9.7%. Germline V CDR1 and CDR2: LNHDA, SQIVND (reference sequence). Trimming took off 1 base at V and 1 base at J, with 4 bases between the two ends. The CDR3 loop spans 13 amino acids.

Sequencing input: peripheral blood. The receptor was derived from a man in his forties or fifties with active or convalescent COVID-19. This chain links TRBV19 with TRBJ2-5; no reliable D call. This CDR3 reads CASSIASQETQYF. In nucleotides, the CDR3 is TGTGCCAGTAGTATAGCTAGCCAAGAGACCCAGTACTTC. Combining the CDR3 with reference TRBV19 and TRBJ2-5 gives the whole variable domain DGGITQSPKYLFRKEGQNVTLSCEQNLNHDAMYWYRQDPGQGLRLIYYSQIVNDFQKGDIAEGYSVSREKKESFPLTVTSAQKNPTAFYLCASSIASQETQYFGPGTRLLVL.